This record concerns one TCR beta chain sequence. It was with a sample-barcoded 5' primer and a J-beta primer mix that a second PCR of roughly 6 to 12 cycles was run. Using its own MiXCR run on the 5' RACE reads, TCRdb lists one record per CDR3 protein. The repertoire holds about 2 million distinct CDR3 sequences, with around half as singletons. Total RNA amounts of at least 5 micrograms were extracted per sample. Germline V CDR1 and CDR2: SGHTA, FQGNSA. The length of the CDR3 is 18 residues. V lost 0 bases and J lost 0; bases outside the gene matches: 4. The sample comes from a study of blood T cells in healthy people across ages.

The specimen sequenced was blood. This TCR came from a woman in her forties in good health. The chain joins TRBV7-2 to TRBJ2-1, with 11 nucleotides matching TRBD2. The DNA for the CDR3 is TGTGCCAGCAGCTTAGCGGTGCTAGCGGGGGGCTCCTACAATGAGCAGTTCTTC. It specifies CASSLAVLAGGSYNEQFF.